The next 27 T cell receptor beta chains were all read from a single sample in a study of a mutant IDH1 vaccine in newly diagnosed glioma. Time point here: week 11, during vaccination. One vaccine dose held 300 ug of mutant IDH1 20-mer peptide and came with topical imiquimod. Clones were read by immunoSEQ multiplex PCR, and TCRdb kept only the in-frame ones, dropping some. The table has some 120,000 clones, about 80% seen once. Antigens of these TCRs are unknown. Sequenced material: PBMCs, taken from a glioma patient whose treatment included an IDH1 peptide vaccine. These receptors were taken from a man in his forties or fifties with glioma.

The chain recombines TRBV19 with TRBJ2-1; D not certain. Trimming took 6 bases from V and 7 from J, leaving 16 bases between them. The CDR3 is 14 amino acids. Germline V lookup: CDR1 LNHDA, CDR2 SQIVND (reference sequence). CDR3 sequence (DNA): TGTGCCAGTAGATCGGTATCGCGGAAGAATGAGCAGTTCTTC. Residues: CASRSVSRKNEQFF.

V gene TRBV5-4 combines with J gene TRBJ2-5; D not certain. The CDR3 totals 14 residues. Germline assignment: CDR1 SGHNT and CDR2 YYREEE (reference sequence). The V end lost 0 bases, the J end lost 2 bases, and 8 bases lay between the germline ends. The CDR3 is CASSLGAAQETQYF. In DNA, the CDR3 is TGTGCCAGCAGCTTGGGGGCAGCTCAAGAGACCCAGTACTTC.

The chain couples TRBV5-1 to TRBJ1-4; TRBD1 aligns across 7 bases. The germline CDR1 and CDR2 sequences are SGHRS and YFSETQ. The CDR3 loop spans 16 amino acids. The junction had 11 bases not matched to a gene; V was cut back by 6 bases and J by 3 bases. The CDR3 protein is CASKLVAGTANEKLFF. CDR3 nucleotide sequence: TGCGCCAGCAAATTAGTCGCCGGGACAGCTAATGAAAAACTGTTTTTT.

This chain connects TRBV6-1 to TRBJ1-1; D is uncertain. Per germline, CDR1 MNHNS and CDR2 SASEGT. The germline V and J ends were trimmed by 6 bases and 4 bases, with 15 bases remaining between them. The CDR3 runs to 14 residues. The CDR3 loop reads CASSPLVPGTEAFF. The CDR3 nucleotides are TGTGCCAGCAGCCCGCTAGTACCAGGCACTGAAGCTTTCTTT.

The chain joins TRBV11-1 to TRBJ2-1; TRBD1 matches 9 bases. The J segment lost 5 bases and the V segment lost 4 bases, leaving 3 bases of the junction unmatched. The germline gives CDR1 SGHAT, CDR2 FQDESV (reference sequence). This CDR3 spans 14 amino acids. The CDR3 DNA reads TGTGCCAGCAGCTCTAGGACAGGGGACAATGAGCAGTTCTTC. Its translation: CASSSRTGDNEQFF.

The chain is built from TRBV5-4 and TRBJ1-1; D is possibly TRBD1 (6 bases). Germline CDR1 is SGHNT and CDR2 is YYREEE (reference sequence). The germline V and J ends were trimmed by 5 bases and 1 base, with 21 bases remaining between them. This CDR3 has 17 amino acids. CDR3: CASRIELQGKGNTEAFF. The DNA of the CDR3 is TGTGCCAGCAGAATTGAGCTACAGGGAAAGGGGAACACTGAAGCTTTCTTT.

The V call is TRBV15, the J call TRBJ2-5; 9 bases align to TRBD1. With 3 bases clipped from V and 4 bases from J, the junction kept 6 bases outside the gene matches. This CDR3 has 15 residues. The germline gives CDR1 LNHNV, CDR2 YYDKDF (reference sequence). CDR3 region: CATSRADRGRETQYF. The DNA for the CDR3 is TGTGCCACCAGCAGGGCAGACAGGGGGAGAGAGACCCAGTACTTC.

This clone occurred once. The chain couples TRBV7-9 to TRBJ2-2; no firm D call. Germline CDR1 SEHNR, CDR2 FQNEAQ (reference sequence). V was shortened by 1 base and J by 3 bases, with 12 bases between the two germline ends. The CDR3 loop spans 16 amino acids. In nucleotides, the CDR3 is TGTGCCAGCAGCTTAGGTGAGAGACACGACACCGGGGAGCTGTTTTTT. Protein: CASSLGERHDTGELFF.

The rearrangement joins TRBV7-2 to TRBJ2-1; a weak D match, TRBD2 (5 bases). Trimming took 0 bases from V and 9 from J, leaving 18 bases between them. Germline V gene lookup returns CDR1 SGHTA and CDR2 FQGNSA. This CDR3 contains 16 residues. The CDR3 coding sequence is TGTGCCAGCAGCTTAGCCTCGCTATTTAGCGTTGGTGAGCAGTTCTTC. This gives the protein CASSLASLFSVGEQFF.

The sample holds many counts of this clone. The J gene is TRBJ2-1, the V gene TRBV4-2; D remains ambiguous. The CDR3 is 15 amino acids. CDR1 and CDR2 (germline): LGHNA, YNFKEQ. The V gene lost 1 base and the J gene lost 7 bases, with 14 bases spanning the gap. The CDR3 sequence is CASSQARDPRNEQFF. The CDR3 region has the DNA TGTGCCAGCAGCCAAGCCCGAGACCCGAGGAATGAGCAGTTCTTC.

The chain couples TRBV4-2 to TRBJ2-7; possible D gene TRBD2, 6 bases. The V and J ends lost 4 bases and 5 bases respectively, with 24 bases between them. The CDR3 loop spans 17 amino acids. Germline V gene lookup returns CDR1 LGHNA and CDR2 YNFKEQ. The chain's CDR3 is CASSLNGVWDLRDEQYF. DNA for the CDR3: TGTGCCAGCAGCCTCAATGGGGTTTGGGACTTAAGGGACGAGCAGTACTTC.

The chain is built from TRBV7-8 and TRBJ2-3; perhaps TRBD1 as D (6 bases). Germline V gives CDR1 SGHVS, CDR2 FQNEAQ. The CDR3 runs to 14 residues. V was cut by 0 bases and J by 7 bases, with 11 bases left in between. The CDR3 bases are TGTGCCAGCAGCTTAGCGGGGGACATATATACGCAGTATTTT. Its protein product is CASSLAGDIYTQYF. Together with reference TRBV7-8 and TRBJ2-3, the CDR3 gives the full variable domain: GAGVSQSPRYKVAKRGQDVALRCDPISGHVSLFWYQQALGQGPEFLTYFQNEAQLDKSGLPSDRFFAERPEGSVSTLKIQRTQQEDSAVYLCASSLAGDIYTQYFGPGTRLTVL.

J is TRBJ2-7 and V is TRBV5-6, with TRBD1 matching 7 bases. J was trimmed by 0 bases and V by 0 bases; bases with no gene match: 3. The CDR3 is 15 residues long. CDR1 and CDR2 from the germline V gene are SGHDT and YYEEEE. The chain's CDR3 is CASSLEQGSSYEQYF. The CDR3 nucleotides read TGTGCCAGCAGCTTGGAACAGGGGTCCTCCTACGAGCAGTACTTC.

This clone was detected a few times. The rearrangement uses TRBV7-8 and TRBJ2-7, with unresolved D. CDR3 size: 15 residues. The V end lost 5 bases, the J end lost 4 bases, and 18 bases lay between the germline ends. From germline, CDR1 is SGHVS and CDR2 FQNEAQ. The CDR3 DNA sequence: TGTGCCAGCAGCGTAGGCGACAAAAGCTCGTACGAGCAGTACTTC. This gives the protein CASSVGDKSSYEQYF.

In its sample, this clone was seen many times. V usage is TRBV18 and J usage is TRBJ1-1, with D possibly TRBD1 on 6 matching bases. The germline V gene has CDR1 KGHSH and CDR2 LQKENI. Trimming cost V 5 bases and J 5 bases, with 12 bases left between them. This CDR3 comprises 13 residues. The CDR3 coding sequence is TGTGCCAGCTCAGGAACAGGGCGTACTGAAGCTTTCTTT. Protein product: CASSGTGRTEAFF.

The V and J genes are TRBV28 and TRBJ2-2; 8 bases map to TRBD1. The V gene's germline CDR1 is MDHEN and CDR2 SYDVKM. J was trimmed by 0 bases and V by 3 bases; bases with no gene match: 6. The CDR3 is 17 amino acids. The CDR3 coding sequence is TGTGCCAGCAGTTTCTCCCCGGGACAGGCGAACACCGGGGAGCTGTTTTTT. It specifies CASSFSPGQANTGELFF.

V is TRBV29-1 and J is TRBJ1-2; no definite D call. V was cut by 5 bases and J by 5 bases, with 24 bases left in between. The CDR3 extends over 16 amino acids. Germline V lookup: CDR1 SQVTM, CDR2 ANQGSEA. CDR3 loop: CSVTAGSNANSYGYTF. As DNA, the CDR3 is TGCAGCGTTACGGCAGGTTCCAATGCCAACTCTTATGGCTACACCTTC.

CDR3 amino acids: CASSSPGRGPDTQYF. The CDR3 DNA is TGTGCCAGCAGCTCCCCCGGCCGGGGCCCAGATACGCAGTATTTT. The chain is built from TRBV6-5 and TRBJ2-3; tentatively, D is TRBD1 or TRBD2 (5 bases each). The CDR3 runs to 15 residues. Germline V gene data show CDR1 as MNHEY and CDR2 as SVGAGI. V was shortened by 6 bases and J by 4 bases, with 17 bases between the two germline ends.

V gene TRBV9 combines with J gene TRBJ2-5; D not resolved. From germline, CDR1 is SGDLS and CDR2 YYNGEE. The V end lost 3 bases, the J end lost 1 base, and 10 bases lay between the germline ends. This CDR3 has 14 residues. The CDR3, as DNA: TGTGCCAGCAGCGGCGCCCCTATCCAAGAGACCCAGTACTTC. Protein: CASSGAPIQETQYF.

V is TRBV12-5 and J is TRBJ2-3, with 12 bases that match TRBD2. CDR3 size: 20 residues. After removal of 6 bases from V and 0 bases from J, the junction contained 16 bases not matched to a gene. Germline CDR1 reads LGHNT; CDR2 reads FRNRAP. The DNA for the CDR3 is TGTGCTAGTGGCCTAACCCCCGATGGAGGACTAGCGGGGAGCACAGATACGCAGTATTTT. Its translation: CASGLTPDGGLAGSTDTQYF.

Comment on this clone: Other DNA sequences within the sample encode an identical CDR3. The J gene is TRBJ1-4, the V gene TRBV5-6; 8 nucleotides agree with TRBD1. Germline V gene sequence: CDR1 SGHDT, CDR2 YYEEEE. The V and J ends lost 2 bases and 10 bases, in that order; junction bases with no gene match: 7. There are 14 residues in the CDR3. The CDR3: CASSFGQGAGKLFF. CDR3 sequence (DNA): TGTGCCAGCAGCTTCGGACAGGGAGCAGGAAAACTGTTTTTT. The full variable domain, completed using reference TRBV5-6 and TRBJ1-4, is DAGVTQSPTHLIKTRGQQVTLRCSPKSGHDTVSWYQQALGQGPQFIFQYYEEEERQRGNFPDRFSGHQFPNYSSELNVNALLLGDSALYLCASSFGQGAGKLFFGSGTQLSVL.

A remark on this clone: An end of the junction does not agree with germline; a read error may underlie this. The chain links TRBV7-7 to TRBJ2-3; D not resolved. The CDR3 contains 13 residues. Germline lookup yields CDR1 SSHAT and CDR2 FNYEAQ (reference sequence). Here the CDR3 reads CASSLAGRDTQYF. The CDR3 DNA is TGTGCTAGCAGCTTAGCCGGAAGAGATACGCAGTATTTT.

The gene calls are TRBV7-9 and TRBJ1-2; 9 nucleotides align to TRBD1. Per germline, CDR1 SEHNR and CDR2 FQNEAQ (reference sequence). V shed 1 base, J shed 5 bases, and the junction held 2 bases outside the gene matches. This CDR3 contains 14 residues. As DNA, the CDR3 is TGTGCCAGCAGCTTAGGACAGGGGGTATATGGCTACACCTTC. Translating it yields CASSLGQGVYGYTF. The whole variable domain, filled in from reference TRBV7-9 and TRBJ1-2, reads DTGVSQNPRHKITKRGQNVTFRCDPISEHNRLYWYRQTLGQGPEFLTYFQNEAQLEKSRLLSDRFSAERPKGSFSTLEIQRTEQGDSAMYLCASSLGQGVYGYTFGSGTRLTVV.

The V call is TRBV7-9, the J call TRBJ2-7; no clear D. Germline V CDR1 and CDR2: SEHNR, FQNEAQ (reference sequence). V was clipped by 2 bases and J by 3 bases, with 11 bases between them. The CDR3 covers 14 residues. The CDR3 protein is CASSLSDQDYEQYF. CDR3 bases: TGTGCCAGCAGCTTATCTGACCAGGACTACGAGCAGTACTTC.

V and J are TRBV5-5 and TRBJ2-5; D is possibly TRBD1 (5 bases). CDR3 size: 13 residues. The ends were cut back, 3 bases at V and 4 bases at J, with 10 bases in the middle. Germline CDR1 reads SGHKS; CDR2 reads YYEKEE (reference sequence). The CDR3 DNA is TGTGCCAGCAGCTCTAAAAGGGGAGAGACCCAGTACTTC. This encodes CASSSKRGETQYF.

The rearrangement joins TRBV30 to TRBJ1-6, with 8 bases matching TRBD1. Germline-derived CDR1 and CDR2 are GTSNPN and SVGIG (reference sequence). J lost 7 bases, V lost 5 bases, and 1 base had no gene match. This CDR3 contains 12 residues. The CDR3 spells CAWGTGNSPLHF. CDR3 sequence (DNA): TGTGCCTGGGGGACAGGAAATTCACCCCTCCACTTT.

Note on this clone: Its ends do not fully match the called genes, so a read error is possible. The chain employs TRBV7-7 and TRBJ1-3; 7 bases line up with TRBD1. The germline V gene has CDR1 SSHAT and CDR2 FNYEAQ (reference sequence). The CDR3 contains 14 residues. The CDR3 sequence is CASSAGTAGNTIYF. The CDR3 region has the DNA TGTGCTAGCAGCGCAGGGACAGCTGGAAACACCATATATTTT.